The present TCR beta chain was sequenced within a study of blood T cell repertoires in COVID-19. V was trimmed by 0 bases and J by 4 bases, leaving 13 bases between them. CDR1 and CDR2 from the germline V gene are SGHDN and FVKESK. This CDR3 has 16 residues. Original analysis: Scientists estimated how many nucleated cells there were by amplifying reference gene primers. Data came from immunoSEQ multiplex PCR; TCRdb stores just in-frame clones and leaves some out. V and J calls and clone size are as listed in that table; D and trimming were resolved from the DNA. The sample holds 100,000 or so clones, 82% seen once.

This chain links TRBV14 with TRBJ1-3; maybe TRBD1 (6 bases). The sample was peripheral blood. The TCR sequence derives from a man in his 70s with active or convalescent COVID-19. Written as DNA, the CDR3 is TGTGCCAGCAGCCAAGAACTGGCGACAGGAGGAAACACCATATATTTT. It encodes CASSQELATGGNTIYF.